This paragraph reports one T cell receptor (beta chain). In germline, CDR1 is LNHDA, CDR2 SQIVND (reference sequence). This CDR3 contains 16 residues. The V and J ends lost 3 bases and 1 base, in that order; junction bases with no gene match: 5. In the study's own analysis: Amplified reference gene primers provided the basis for estimating nucleated cell counts. Libraries were prepared by immunoSEQ multiplex PCR; TCRdb keeps only in-frame clonotypes and omits some of them. V and J calls plus clone size are reproduced from that table; the DNA served to infer D and trimming. The table has some 63,000 clones, around 80% seen once. The sample originates from a study of blood T cell repertoires in COVID-19. The wider study: Donors in the United States, Italy and Spain gave samples during acute or convalescent COVID-19. The analysed material was cDNA or gDNA that came from T cells, B-cell-depleted T cells, or PBMCs.

This receptor was identified in a human donor in a cohort sampled during active COVID-19. The material sequenced was peripheral blood. The chain is built from TRBV19 and TRBJ1-1, with TRBD1 identical over 10 bases. CDR3 bases: TGTGCCAGTAGTATTGACAGGGGGCGGAAGAACACTGAAGCTTTCTTT. Its protein product is CASSIDRGRKNTEAFF. Full variable domain (missing parts from reference TRBV19 and TRBJ1-1): DGGITQSPKYLFRKEGQNVTLSCEQNLNHDAMYWYRQDPGQGLRLIYYSQIVNDFQKGDIAEGYSVSREKKESFPLTVTSAQKNPTAFYLCASSIDRGRKNTEAFFGQGTRLTVV.